This T cell receptor beta chain appears in the sequencing data of a study of identical twins. General study points: Fewer insertions characterized abundant cord blood beta clonotypes, whereas memory repertoires showed none. Low generation-probability sequences were in excess among twin-shared out-of-frame alpha sequences.

CDR3 size: 17 residues. Per the germline V gene, CDR1 is LNHNV and CDR2 is YYDKDF (reference sequence). The V gene end was trimmed by 0 bases and the J gene end by 6 bases; junction bases not matched to a gene: 10. Remarks on this clonotype: As yet, its antigen is unknown.

TCRdb ran MiXCR on the 5' RACE reads and lists one entry per CDR3 protein. The sample includes about 430,000 distinct CDR3 sequences, roughly 18% seen only once; the top ten take 10% to 15%. This chain connects TRBV15 to TRBJ2-2; 7 positions match TRBD2. The origin of this receptor is a man over 45 in good health. Material: naive T cells sorted from blood. The CDR3 loop is CATSRDFLAGDSGELFF. CDR3 bases: TGTGCCACCAGCAGAGACTTCTTGGCGGGGGACTCCGGGGAGCTGTTTTTT.